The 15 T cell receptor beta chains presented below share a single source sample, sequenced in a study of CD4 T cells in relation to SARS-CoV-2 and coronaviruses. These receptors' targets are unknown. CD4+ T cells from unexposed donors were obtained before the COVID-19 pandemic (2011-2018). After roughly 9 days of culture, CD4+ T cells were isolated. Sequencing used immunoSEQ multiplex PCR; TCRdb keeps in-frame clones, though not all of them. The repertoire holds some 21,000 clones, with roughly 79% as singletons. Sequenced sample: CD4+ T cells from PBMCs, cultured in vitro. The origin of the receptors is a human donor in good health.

This CDR3 reads CASSQVHGETQYF. CDR3 DNA: TGTGCCAGCAGCCAAGTTCACGGGGAGACCCAGTACTTC. This rearrangement joins TRBV14 to TRBJ2-5; D ambiguous. The CDR3 length is 13 residues. CDR1 and CDR2 from the germline V gene are SGHDN and FVKESK. V lost 1 base and J lost 5, with 8 bases in between.

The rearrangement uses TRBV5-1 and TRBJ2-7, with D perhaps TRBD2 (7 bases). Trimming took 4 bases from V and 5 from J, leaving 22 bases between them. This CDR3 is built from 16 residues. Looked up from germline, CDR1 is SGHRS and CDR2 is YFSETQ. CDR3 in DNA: TGCGCCAGCAGCCCGAGTCCGGGGGGCCGCTCTGACGAGCAGTACTTC. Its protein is CASSPSPGGRSDEQYF.

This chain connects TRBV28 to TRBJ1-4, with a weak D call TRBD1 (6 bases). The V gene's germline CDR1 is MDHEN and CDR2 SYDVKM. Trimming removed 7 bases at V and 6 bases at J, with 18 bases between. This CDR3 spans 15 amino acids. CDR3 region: CASIASSGVHEKLFF. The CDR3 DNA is TGTGCCAGCATCGCTTCTTCAGGGGTTCATGAAAAACTGTTTTTT.

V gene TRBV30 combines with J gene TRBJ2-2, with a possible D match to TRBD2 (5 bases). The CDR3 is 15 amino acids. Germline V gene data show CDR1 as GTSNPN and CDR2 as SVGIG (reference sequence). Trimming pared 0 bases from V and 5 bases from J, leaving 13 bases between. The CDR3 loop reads CAWSVAGGSTGELFF. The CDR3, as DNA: TGTGCCTGGAGTGTGGCAGGAGGTTCTACCGGGGAGCTGTTTTTT. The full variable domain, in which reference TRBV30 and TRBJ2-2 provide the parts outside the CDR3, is SQTIHQWPATLVQPVGSPLSLECTVEGTSNPNLYWYRQAAGRGLQLLFYSVGIGQISSEVPQNLSASRPQDRQFILSSKKLLLSDSGFYLCAWSVAGGSTGELFFGEGSRLTVL.

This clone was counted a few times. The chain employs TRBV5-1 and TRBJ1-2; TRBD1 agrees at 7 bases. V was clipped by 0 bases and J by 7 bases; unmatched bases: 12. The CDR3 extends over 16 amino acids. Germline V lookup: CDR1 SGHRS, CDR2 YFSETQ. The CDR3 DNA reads TGCGCCAGCAGCTTGGTAGGGGGCGGGCTCGACGGTGGCTACACCTTC. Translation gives CASSLVGGGLDGGYTF.

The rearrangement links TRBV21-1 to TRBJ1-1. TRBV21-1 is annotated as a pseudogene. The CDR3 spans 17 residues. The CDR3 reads CASSKVGGVEGNTEAFF. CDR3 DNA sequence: TGTGCCAGCAGCAAAGTGGGAGGGGTGGAGGGGAACACTGAAGCTTTCTTT.

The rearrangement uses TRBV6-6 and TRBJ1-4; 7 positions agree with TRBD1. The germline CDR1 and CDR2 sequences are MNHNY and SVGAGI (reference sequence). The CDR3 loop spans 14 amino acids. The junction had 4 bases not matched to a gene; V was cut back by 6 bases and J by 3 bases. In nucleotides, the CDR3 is TGTGCCAGCAGAACGGGGACAGCTAATGAAAAACTGTTTTTT. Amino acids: CASRTGTANEKLFF.

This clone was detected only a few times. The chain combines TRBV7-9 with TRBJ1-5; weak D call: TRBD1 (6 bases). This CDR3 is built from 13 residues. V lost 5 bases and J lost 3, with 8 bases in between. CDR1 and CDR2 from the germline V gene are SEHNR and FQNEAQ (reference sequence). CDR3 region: CASSTGYNQPQHF. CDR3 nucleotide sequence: TGTGCCAGCAGCACAGGGTACAATCAGCCCCAGCATTTT.

The CDR3 nucleotides read TGTGCCAGCAGCGCCCGACAGGGTGGTAATTCACCCCTCCACTTT. Translation: CASSARQGGNSPLHF. The chain uses TRBV13 and TRBJ1-6; 7 bases agree with TRBD1. Germline CDR1 and CDR2: PRHDT and FYEKMQ (reference sequence). V shed 5 bases and J 6 bases; nucleotides not matched to a gene: 7. This CDR3 has 15 residues.

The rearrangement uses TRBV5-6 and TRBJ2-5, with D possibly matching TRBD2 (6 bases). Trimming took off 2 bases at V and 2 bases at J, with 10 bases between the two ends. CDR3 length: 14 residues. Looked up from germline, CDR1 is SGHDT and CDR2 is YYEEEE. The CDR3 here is CASSLLAPQETQYF. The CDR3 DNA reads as TGTGCCAGCAGCTTACTAGCTCCACAAGAGACCCAGTACTTC. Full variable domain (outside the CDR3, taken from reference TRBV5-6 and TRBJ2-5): DAGVTQSPTHLIKTRGQQVTLRCSPKSGHDTVSWYQQALGQGPQFIFQYYEEEERQRGNFPDRFSGHQFPNYSSELNVNALLLGDSALYLCASSLLAPQETQYFGPGTRLLVL.

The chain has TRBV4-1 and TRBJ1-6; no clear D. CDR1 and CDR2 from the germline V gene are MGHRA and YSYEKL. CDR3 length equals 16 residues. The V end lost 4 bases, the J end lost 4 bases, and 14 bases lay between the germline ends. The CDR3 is CASSLLSRPYNSPLHF. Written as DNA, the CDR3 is TGCGCCAGCAGCCTATTGTCGCGCCCTTATAATTCACCCCTCCACTTT.

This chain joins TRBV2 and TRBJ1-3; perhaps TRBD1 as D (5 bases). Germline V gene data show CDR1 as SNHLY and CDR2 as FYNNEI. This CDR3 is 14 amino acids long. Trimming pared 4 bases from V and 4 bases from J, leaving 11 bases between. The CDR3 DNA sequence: TGTGCCAGCAGTGGTGGGACCGCCGGAAACACCATATATTTT. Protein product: CASSGGTAGNTIYF.

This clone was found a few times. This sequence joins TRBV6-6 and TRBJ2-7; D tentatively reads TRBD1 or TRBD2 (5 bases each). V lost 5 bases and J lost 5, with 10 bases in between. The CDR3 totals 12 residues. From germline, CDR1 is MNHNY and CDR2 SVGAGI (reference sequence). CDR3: CASSGDVNEQYF. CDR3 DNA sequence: TGTGCCAGCAGTGGGGACGTCAACGAGCAGTACTTC.

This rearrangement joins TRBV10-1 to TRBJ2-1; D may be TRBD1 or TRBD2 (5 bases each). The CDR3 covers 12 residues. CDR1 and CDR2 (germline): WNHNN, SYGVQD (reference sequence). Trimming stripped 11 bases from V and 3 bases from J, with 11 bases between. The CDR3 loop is CAAGTNYNEQFF. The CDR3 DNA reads TGCGCCGCCGGGACCAACTACAATGAGCAGTTCTTC.

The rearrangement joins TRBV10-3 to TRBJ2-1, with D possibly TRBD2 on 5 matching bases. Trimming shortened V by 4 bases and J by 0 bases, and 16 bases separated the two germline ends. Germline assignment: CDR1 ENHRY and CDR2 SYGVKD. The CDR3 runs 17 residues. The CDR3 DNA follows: TGTGCCATCAGTGCTCCCCGGACTGGTACCTCCTACAATGAGCAGTTCTTC. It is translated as CAISAPRTGTSYNEQFF.